This TCR beta chain was recorded in a study of T-cell reconstitution after alpha-beta-depleted transplantation in children. This sample's TCRbeta library carried unique molecular identifier barcodes. TCRdb reanalysed the PCR reads using MiXCR and keeps one entry per CDR3 protein. The profile covers 900,000 or so distinct CDR3 sequences, with around 17% appearing a single time and 5% taken by the ten largest. CDR3 length equals 15 residues. Germline V gene lookup returns CDR1 SGHDT and CDR2 YYEEEE. V dropped 4 bases and J dropped 5 bases, with 17 bases sitting between them. The chain is built from TRBV5-6 and TRBJ2-3; D is uncertain. This TCR derives from a male patient younger than 18 who had a stem cell transplant for acute lymphoblastic leukemia, so the T cells may come from the graft donor. The source was PBMCs, mostly from graft donor cells, collected 360 days after TCRalphabeta/CD19-depleted stem cell transplant. The CDR3, as DNA: TGTGCCAGCAGCGTAGCCCTATCCCAGGAAGATACGCAGTATTTT. Translated, it gives CASSVALSQEDTQYF.